This T cell receptor beta chain was observed in a study of T cell repertoires and leukemia-associated antigens (dated by TCRdb to about 2019). Regarding the study in general: Each sample yielded about 5.1 to 7 million read pairs and roughly 3.3 to 5.0 million effective reads, about 16 million effective reads overall. In vitro peptide stimulation of healthy T cells was used with the aim of identifying the antigen recognized by a TCR Vbeta21 clone previously found in CML patients. The full study reports these points: The four groups showed no significant differences in numbers of Vbeta genes (roughly 60), Jbeta genes (roughly 15), VDJ rearrangements, or unique CDR3s. The antigen specificity and function of the expanded clones were not directly tested and needed further investigation.

CD3+ T cells were first rested overnight at 2.5 million to 3 million cells/mL in RPMI 1640 without fetal bovine serum. MACS immunomagnetic beads were used according to the manufacturer's instructions to isolate CD3+ T cells from PBMCs. The CDR3 sequence holds 16 residues, the cysteine and phenylalanine included. Only the CDR3 part of the read is kept: 48 bases, read in frame from the first base. Here V drops 4 bases and J drops 4 bases, and the junction holds 10 bases not matched to any gene. In the germline V gene (reference sequence), CDR1 corresponds to DFQATT and CDR2 to SNEGSKA. By its share of the sample, this clonotype is medium-sized (0.01 to 0.1%). The clone's antigen remains unknown. Per-nucleotide qualities are absent, and no much larger clonotype sits a single base away. Total RNA was extracted from the cultured T cells with TRIzol reagent. 5' rapid amplification of cDNA ends (5'RACE) was the method used to amplify TCRbeta libraries from the RNA. Before sequencing, Qubit, an Agilent instrument, and quantitative PCR were used to check library concentration and integrity. Sequencing of qualified libraries was performed on Illumina HiSeq or MiSeq by a commercial service provider. Turning to the authors' computational methods: MiXCR version 1.8.2 was used to identify TCR sequences in each sample. For a clone to be considered qualified, a CDR3 longer than four amino acids, an in-frame nucleotide length, and the absence of a stop codon were required. A read containing the complete CDR3 structure was counted as an effective read. RT-PCR with 24 Vbeta primers, GeneScan spectratyping, and Sanger sequencing were used to validate the expanded clones. The public reads were quality trimmed at Q25 with fastp and then assembled into clones with MiXCR by TCRdb, keeping productive beta chains. Rows merge per CDR3 protein into single entries with the most common DNA and genes. The V and J calls, along with clone size, are taken from TCRdb and not from the paper's own processing. For this sample there are 13,000 to 15,000 distinct CDR3 sequences; approximately 37% appear just once. The ten largest clones take up around 9% of the sample.

The V gene is TRBV20-1 and the J gene is TRBJ2-7, and TRBD2 matches 13 of the central bases. The receptor's source is a female donor in good health. The sequenced sample consisted of CD3+ T cells sorted from blood and cultured. CDR3 loop: CSATGLAGRAPYEQYF. The nucleotide sequence is given as TGCAGTGCTACGGGACTAGCGGGAAGGGCCCCATACGAGCAGTACTTC.